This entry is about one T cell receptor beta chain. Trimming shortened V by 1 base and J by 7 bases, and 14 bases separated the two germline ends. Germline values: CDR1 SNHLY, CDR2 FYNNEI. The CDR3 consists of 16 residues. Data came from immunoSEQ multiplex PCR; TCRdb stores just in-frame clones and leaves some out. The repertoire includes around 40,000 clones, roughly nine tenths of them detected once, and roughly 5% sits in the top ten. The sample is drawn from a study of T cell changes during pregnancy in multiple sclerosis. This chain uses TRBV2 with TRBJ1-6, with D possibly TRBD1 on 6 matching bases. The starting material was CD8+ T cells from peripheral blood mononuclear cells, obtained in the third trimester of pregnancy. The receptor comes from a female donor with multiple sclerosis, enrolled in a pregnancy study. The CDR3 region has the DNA TGTGCCAGCAGTGAAGTAAAAGGGGGATTGAATTCACCCCTCCACTTT. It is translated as CASSEVKGGLNSPLHF.